This TCR beta chain was recorded in a study of cytomegalovirus exposure and HLA in healthy donors. Study-level points and caveats: In a later analysis, V- and J-gene trimming of beta chains associated with a DCLRE1C missense variant, replicated independently. The productive fraction for most TCR beta V segments was about 87% or about 30% in an earlier analysis. An apparent linkage of common viral pathogens to several of the most significant clusters emerged in a later analysis.

CDR1 is GTSNPN, CDR2 SVGIG, per germline (reference sequence). Trimming pared 2 bases from V and 6 bases from J, leaving 4 bases between. CDR3 length equals 11 residues. Primers: 60 Vbeta forward and 13 Jbeta reverse. The assay was immunoSEQ multiplex PCR, and TCRdb's table has in-frame clones only and misses some. Among around 210,000 clones listed, about three quarters were seen once. A remark on this clone: The antigen remains undetermined.

V usage is TRBV30 and J usage is TRBJ2-2; D call uncertain. The specimen sequenced was PBMCs. This TCR derives from a boy between 10 and 17 years old in good health and CMV-seronegative. CDR3 sequence (DNA): TGTGCCTGGAGTTCTTCCGGGGAGCTGTTTTTT. Its translation is CAWSSSGELFF.